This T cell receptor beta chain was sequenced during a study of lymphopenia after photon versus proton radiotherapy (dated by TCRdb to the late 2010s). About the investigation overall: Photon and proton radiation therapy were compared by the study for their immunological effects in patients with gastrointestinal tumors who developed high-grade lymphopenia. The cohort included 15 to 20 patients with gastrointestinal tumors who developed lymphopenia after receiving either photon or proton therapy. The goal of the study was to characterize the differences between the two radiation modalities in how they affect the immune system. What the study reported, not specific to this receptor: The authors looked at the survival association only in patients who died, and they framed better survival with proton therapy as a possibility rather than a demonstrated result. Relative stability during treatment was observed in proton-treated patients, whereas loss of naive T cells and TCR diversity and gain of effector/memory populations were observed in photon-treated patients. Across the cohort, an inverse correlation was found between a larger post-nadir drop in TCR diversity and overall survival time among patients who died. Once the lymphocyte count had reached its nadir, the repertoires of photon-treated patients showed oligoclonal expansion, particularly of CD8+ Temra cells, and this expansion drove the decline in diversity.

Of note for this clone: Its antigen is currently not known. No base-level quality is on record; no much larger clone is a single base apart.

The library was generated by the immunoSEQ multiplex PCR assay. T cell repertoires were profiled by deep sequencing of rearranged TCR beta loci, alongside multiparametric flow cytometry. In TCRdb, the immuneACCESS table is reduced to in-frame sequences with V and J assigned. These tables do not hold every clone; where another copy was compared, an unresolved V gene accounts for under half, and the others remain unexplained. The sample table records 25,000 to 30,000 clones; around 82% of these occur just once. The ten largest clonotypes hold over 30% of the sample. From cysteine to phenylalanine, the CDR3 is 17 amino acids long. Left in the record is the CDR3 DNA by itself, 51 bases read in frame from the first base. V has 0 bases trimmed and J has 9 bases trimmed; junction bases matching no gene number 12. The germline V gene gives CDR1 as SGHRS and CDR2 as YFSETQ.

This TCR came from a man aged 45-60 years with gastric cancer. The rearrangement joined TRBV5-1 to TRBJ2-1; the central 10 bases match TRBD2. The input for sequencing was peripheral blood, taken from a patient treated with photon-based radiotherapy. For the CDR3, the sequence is CASSLGSNLAGASEQFF. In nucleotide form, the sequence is TGCGCCAGCAGCTTGGGATCGAATCTAGCGGGGGCTAGTGAGCAGTTCTTC.